Below, one T cell receptor (beta chain) is given with its context. Its antigen is still unknown. This record belongs to a study of CD4 T cells in relation to SARS-CoV-2 and coronaviruses. On the study more broadly: After roughly ten days of antigen culture, PBMC TCR beta CDR3s were sequenced. Shared crossreactive spike epitopes were mapped to their HLA restriction. The study's findings and limits: SARS-CoV-2-driven expansion was significantly weaker in crossreactive than monoreactive clones.

The V end lost 4 bases, the J end lost 7 bases, and 11 bases lay between the germline ends. There are 12 residues in the CDR3. Germline lookup yields CDR1 SGHRS and CDR2 YFSETQ. Before the COVID-19 pandemic, during about 2010-2018, CD4+ T cells were taken from unexposed donors. After nine to ten days of culture, CD4+ T cells were isolated. Some clones are missing from TCRdb's copy, which holds only in-frame ones; the method was immunoSEQ multiplex PCR. The sample lists 26,000 or so clones, roughly four fifths occurring once. The source material was CD4+ T cells from PBMCs, cultured in vitro. The rearrangement uses TRBV5-1 and TRBJ1-2; D may be TRBD1 (5 bases). This TCR was recovered from a human donor in good health. The CDR3 spells CASSRGESGYTF. The CDR3 region has the DNA TGCGCCAGCAGCCGGGGGGAGAGTGGCTACACCTTC.